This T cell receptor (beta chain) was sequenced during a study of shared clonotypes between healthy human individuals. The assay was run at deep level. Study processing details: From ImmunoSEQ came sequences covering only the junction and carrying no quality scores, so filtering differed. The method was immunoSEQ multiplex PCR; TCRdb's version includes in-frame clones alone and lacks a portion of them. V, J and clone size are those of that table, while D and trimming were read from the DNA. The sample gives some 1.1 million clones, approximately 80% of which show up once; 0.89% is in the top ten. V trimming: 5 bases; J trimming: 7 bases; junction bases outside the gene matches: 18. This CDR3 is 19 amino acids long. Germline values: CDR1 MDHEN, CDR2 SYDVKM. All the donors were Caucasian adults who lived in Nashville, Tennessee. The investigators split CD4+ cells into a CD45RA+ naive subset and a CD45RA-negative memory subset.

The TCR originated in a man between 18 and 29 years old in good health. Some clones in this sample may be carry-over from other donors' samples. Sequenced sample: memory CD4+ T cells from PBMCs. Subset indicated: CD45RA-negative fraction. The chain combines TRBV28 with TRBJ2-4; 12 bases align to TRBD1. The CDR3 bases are TGTGCCAGCAGTACCGCCGGGGATGCCGGGACAGGGGGCAGGAACATTCAGTACTTC. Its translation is CASSTAGDAGTGGRNIQYF.